This T cell receptor beta chain appears in the sequencing data of a study of CXCR3-negative and CXCR3-positive naive CD8 T cells. Germline assignment: CDR1 SGHRS and CDR2 YFSETQ. CDR3 size: 16 residues. UMI-tagged TRB cDNA libraries were built via 5' RACE. TCRdb re-called the 5' RACE reads and gives one entry per CDR3 protein, without DNA. The data include around 160,000 distinct CDR3 sequences; the top ten clones carry 0.25% to 0.3%. Definition of naive CD8+ T cells rested on a CD45RO-CCR7+CD27+CD95- profile. A word on this clonotype: Antigen specificity is unknown.

Findings and limits, study-wide: Both naive subsets had comparably high diversity; memory CD8+ cells much lower. CXCR3-positive naive cells carried more hydrophobic TRB CDR3s than CXCR3-negative ones.

The rearrangement uses TRBV5-1 and TRBJ2-1; checking the TCRdb D call of TRBD2 is not possible without DNA. This TCR was sampled from a human donor in good health. Some clones in this sample may be carry-over from other donors' samples. Sequencing was done on a sample of naive CXCR3+ CD8+ T cells from blood. The subset denotes: CD45RO-CCR7+CD27+CD95- naive CD8+ T cells expressing CXCR3 (TNR3+). The CDR3 region is CASSPLASRPHNEQFF.